Presented here are 29 T cell receptor beta chains from one specimen sequenced in a study of blood T cell repertoires in COVID-19. Profiled with immunoSEQ multiplex PCR; TCRdb holds only in-frame clones, not every one. Among under 250,000 clones listed, around 83% were seen once. Material: peripheral blood. These receptors came from a man aged 50 to 60 who had recovered from COVID-19.

This clone has more than one count but fewer than ten. The rearrangement links TRBV2 to TRBJ2-1; maybe TRBD2 (5 bases). Trimming removed 7 bases from V and 8 bases from J, with 18 bases in between. The V gene's germline CDR1 is SNHLY and CDR2 FYNNEI. The CDR3 is 14 amino acids. The CDR3 spells CASMLGEWGDEQFF. The CDR3 nucleotides are TGTGCCAGCATGTTGGGAGAGTGGGGTGATGAGCAGTTCTTC. Together with reference TRBV2 and TRBJ2-1, the CDR3 gives the full variable domain: EPEVTQTPSHQVTQMGQEVILRCVPISNHLYFYWYRQILGQKVEFLVSFYNNEISEKSEIFDDQFSVERPDGSNFTLKIRSTKLEDSAMYFCASMLGEWGDEQFFGPGTRLTVL.

V is TRBV2 and J is TRBJ1-5, with D perhaps TRBD1 (5 bases). The CDR3 covers 15 residues. Trimming shortened V by 3 bases and J by 5 bases, and 14 bases separated the two germline ends. Germline V gene lookup returns CDR1 SNHLY and CDR2 FYNNEI. For the CDR3, the DNA is TGTGCCAGCAGTGATGGCCAGGGAAGGCATCAGCCCCAGCATTTT. Translating gives CASSDGQGRHQPQHF.

The chain is built from TRBV6-6 and TRBJ2-7; 8 positions match TRBD2. The CDR3 has 14 amino acids. Germline V gene data show CDR1 as MNHNY and CDR2 as SVGAGI (reference sequence). The trim removed 4 bases at V and 5 bases at J, leaving 7 bases unmatched. CDR3 in amino acids: CASSFRTSLDEQYF. The CDR3 nucleotides are TGTGCCAGCAGTTTCCGGACTAGCCTGGACGAGCAGTACTTC.

V usage is TRBV5-6 and J usage is TRBJ1-3, with 9 nucleotides matching TRBD1. The ends lost 3 bases at V and 6 bases at J; junction bases unmatched: 7. This CDR3 has 15 residues. Germline loops: CDR1 SGHDT, CDR2 YYEEEE. CDR3 coding DNA: TGTGCCAGCAGCTCCGGGACAGGGTGGTTAAACACCATATATTTT. It is translated as CASSSGTGWLNTIYF.

The chain recombines TRBV30 with TRBJ2-3, with 7 positions matching TRBD2. The trim removed 2 bases at V and 5 bases at J, leaving 4 bases unmatched. Looked up from germline, CDR1 is GTSNPN and CDR2 is SVGIG (reference sequence). CDR3 length: 13 residues. This CDR3 is CAWSRRERDTQYF. CDR3 nucleotide sequence: TGTGCCTGGAGTCGGCGGGAGCGAGATACGCAGTATTTT.

This clone is a singleton in its sample. V and J are TRBV9 and TRBJ2-5; 7 bases agree with TRBD2. This CDR3 has 15 residues. Trimming at V came to 0 bases and at J to 3 bases, leaving 5 bases not matched to a gene. The V gene's germline CDR1 is SGDLS and CDR2 YYNGEE. The CDR3 loop reads CASSVGPLAEETQYF. In DNA, the CDR3 is TGTGCCAGCAGCGTAGGGCCCCTAGCGGAAGAGACCCAGTACTTC. The full variable domain, completed using reference TRBV9 and TRBJ2-5, is DSGVTQTPKHLITATGQRVTLRCSPRSGDLSVYWYQQSLDQGLQFLIQYYNGEERAKGNILERFSAQQFPDLHSELNLSSLELGDSALYFCASSVGPLAEETQYFGPGTRLLVL.

The DNA for the CDR3 is TGTGCCAGCAGCCAGGGGGGTAGCAGGGCACCCCTCCACTTT. This gives the protein CASSQGGSRAPLHF. This chain uses TRBV3-1 (or the pseudogene TRBV3-2) with TRBJ1-6, with D maybe TRBD1 (5 bases). Germline V gene data show CDR1 as LGHDT and CDR2 as YNNKEL (reference sequence). Trimming took 3 bases from V and 11 from J, leaving 14 bases between them. This CDR3 is built from 14 residues.

The V and J genes are TRBV28 and TRBJ1-2, with D possibly matching TRBD1 (5 bases). Trimming removed 3 bases at V and 8 bases at J, with 13 bases between. CDR1 is MDHEN, CDR2 SYDVKM, per germline. The CDR3 totals 13 residues. As DNA, the CDR3 is TGTGCCAGCAGTTTGTGGCAGGGTAGGGGCTACACCTTC. It encodes CASSLWQGRGYTF.

The rearrangement uses TRBV6-5 and TRBJ2-3; D not certain. V gave up 3 bases and J gave up 2 bases, with 9 bases separating them. Germline assignment: CDR1 MNHEY and CDR2 SVGAGI. The CDR3 totals 14 residues. The CDR3 nucleotides read TGTGCCAGCAGTTATGAGCGCTTCACAGATACGCAGTATTTT. Protein: CASSYERFTDTQYF.

The chain uses TRBV24-1 and TRBJ2-7; 10 nucleotides align to TRBD1. Germline V CDR1 and CDR2: KGHDR, SFDVKD. After removal of 4 bases from V and 4 bases from J, the junction contained 9 bases not matched to a gene. The CDR3 extends over 16 amino acids. CDR3 coding DNA: TGTGCCACCAGTGACCGCACGGACAGGGGGAAATACGAGCAGTACTTC. The encoded protein is CATSDRTDRGKYEQYF.

The CDR3 spells CATRQGSSTGELFF. The CDR3, as DNA: TGTGCCACCCGACAGGGTTCGTCCACCGGGGAGCTGTTTTTT. This rearrangement joins TRBV28 to TRBJ2-2, with 7 bases fitting TRBD1. CDR1 and CDR2 (germline): MDHEN, SYDVKM. Losses at the gene ends were 10 bases for V and 4 bases for J; bases not matched to a gene: 9. CDR3 length: 14 amino acids.

As DNA, the CDR3 is TGTGCCAGCAGCTCGCGAATCACCGGGACTAGCGGCCAAGAGACCCAGTACTTC. This sequence encodes CASSSRITGTSGQETQYF. The chain couples TRBV9 to TRBJ2-5; 11 positions match TRBD2. The CDR3 runs to 18 residues. Germline trimming cut 4 bases from V and 1 base from J; bases unmatched to any gene: 12. Germline V lookup: CDR1 SGDLS, CDR2 YYNGEE. Full variable domain (outside the CDR3, taken from reference TRBV9 and TRBJ2-5): DSGVTQTPKHLITATGQRVTLRCSPRSGDLSVYWYQQSLDQGLQFLIQYYNGEERAKGNILERFSAQQFPDLHSELNLSSLELGDSALYFCASSSRITGTSGQETQYFGPGTRLLVL.

On this clone itself: The limits of the CDR3 on the DNA are not certain, so only TCRdb's listed CDR3 is given. This chain uses TRBV15 with TRBJ2-5; TRBD1 is the table's D call, not checked against the DNA. Per the germline V gene, CDR1 is LNHNV and CDR2 is YYDKDF (reference sequence). The CDR3 is made up of 14 amino acids, end residues included. CDR3 amino acids: CATSTGLSLETQYF.

This chain uses TRBV18 with TRBJ2-7; tentative D call: TRBD2 (5 bases). The length of the CDR3 is 13 residues. V was pared by 3 bases and J by 7 bases, with 13 bases between. CDR1 is KGHSH, CDR2 LQKENI, per germline. The CDR3: CASSPGSSGEQYF. In DNA form, the CDR3 reads TGTGCCAGCTCACCCGGGTCCTCGGGGGAGCAGTACTTC.

The chain links TRBV19 to TRBJ1-5; no clear D gene. With 0 bases removed from V and 8 bases from J, the gap between germline ends came to 8 bases. The CDR3 has 13 amino acids. The germline gives CDR1 LNHDA, CDR2 SQIVND (reference sequence). Here the CDR3 reads CASSIDRGEPQHF. The CDR3, as DNA: TGTGCCAGTAGTATAGATCGAGGTGAGCCCCAGCATTTT.

The chain is built from TRBV19 and TRBJ1-5; 11 positions match TRBD1. Germline CDR1 is LNHDA and CDR2 is SQIVND (reference sequence). V gave up 3 bases and J gave up 9 bases; unmatched junction bases: 10. CDR3 size: 16 residues. Here the CDR3 reads CASSIYGTGGIMPQHF. In DNA, the CDR3 is TGTGCCAGTAGTATTTATGGGACAGGGGGTATCATGCCCCAGCATTTT. Supplemented by reference TRBV19 and TRBJ1-5, the full variable domain reads DGGITQSPKYLFRKEGQNVTLSCEQNLNHDAMYWYRQDPGQGLRLIYYSQIVNDFQKGDIAEGYSVSREKKESFPLTVTSAQKNPTAFYLCASSIYGTGGIMPQHFGDGTRLSIL.

The chain combines TRBV30 with TRBJ1-1; D may be TRBD1 (5 bases). Germline CDR1 is GTSNPN and CDR2 is SVGIG (reference sequence). CDR3 size: 14 residues. The ends were cut back, 0 bases at V and 1 base at J, with 9 bases in the middle. CDR3 residues: CAWSVIDRNTEAFF. The CDR3 DNA reads as TGTGCCTGGAGTGTAATAGACAGGAACACTGAAGCTTTCTTT.

This chain uses TRBV6-2 or TRBV6-3 with TRBJ2-3; D is unclear. Germline CDR1 and CDR2: MNHEY and SVGEGT. With 2 bases removed from V and 5 bases from J, the gap between germline ends came to 17 bases. This CDR3 has 16 residues. CDR3 nucleotide sequence: TGTGCCAGCAGTTACACCCTAGGCCCGATCAGAGATACGCAGTATTTT. Residues: CASSYTLGPIRDTQYF.

The chain uses TRBV11-2 and TRBJ1-1, with 7 bases aligning to TRBD1. Germline CDR1 reads SGHAT; CDR2 reads FQNNGV. Trimming cost V 5 bases and J 2 bases; bases outside gene matches: 8. The CDR3 totals 15 residues. Here the CDR3 reads CASSPLGGPNTEAFF. DNA of the CDR3: TGTGCCAGCAGCCCCTTAGGGGGCCCTAACACTGAAGCTTTCTTT.

The chain combines TRBV19 with TRBJ1-2, with 8 bases lining up with TRBD1. Germline lookup yields CDR1 LNHDA and CDR2 SQIVND (reference sequence). Trimming cost V 5 bases and J 2 bases; bases outside gene matches: 4. The CDR3 runs 14 residues. The CDR3 here is CASSPDRANYGYTF. CDR3 coding DNA: TGTGCCAGTAGTCCGGACAGGGCCAACTATGGCTACACCTTC.

The table lists this clone with a count of one. The V gene is TRBV11-2, the J gene TRBJ2-7; D might be TRBD2 (5 bases). Germline CDR1 reads SGHAT; CDR2 reads FQNNGV. Trimming pared 0 bases from V and 2 bases from J, leaving 11 bases between. The CDR3 runs to 15 residues. CDR3 sequence reads: CASSLERGYPYEQYF. As DNA, the CDR3 is TGTGCCAGCAGCTTAGAACGGGGATACCCCTACGAGCAGTACTTC.

This clone was seen a single time. V gene TRBV29-1 combines with J gene TRBJ1-4; 8 bases line up with TRBD1. The CDR3 contains 12 residues. V was clipped by 4 bases and J by 10 bases; unmatched bases: 5. The germline CDR1 and CDR2 sequences are SQVTM and ANQGSEA. Here the CDR3 DNA reads TGCAGCGTTGTTGGGACAGGTGGAAAACTGTTTTTT. Protein sequence: CSVVGTGGKLFF.

The rearrangement uses TRBV5-1 and TRBJ2-7; no firm D call. The V end lost 3 bases, the J end lost 7 bases, and 8 bases lay between the germline ends. The CDR3 is 11 amino acids. CDR1 is SGHRS and CDR2 is YFSETQ in the germline V gene. This chain's CDR3 is CASSSEWEQYF. CDR3 nucleotide sequence: TGCGCCAGCAGCTCGGAGTGGGAGCAGTACTTC.

V is TRBV28 and J is TRBJ2-5; 8 bases are a match to TRBD2. Germline V gene data show CDR1 as MDHEN and CDR2 as SYDVKM. CDR3 length equals 15 residues. Trimming took 1 base from V and 6 from J; bases not matched to a gene: 7. The CDR3 DNA sequence: TGTGCCAGCAGTTTATCCGGCGGGAGGAGACAGACCCAGTACTTC. Residues: CASSLSGGRRQTQYF. Supplemented by reference TRBV28 and TRBJ2-5, the full variable domain reads DVKVTQSSRYLVKRTGEKVFLECVQDMDHENMFWYRQDPGLGLRLIYFSYDVKMKEKGDIPEGYSVSREKKERFSLILESASTNQTSMYLCASSLSGGRRQTQYFGPGTRLLVL.

The genes are TRBV2 and TRBJ2-1; 9 nucleotides match TRBD1. The junction had 4 bases not matched to a gene; V was cut back by 7 bases and J by 6 bases. The length of the CDR3 is 13 residues. Germline assignment: CDR1 SNHLY and CDR2 FYNNEI. CDR3 coding DNA: TGTGCCAGCAATTCACAGGGGGCCAATGAGCAGTTCTTC. The encoded protein is CASNSQGANEQFF. Using reference TRBV2 and TRBJ2-1 for the parts outside the CDR3, the full variable domain is EPEVTQTPSHQVTQMGQEVILRCVPISNHLYFYWYRQILGQKVEFLVSFYNNEISEKSEIFDDQFSVERPDGSNFTLKIRSTKLEDSAMYFCASNSQGANEQFFGPGTRLTVL.

V usage is TRBV9 and J usage is TRBJ2-1, with 13 bases aligning to TRBD2. Per the germline V gene, CDR1 is SGDLS and CDR2 is YYNGEE. J lost 6 bases, V lost 4 bases, and 16 bases had no gene match. CDR3 length equals 19 residues. The CDR3 DNA reads TGTGCCAGCAGCCCCACCTTAAGGACTAGCGGGAGTCTTGGCAATGAGCAGTTCTTC. Protein sequence: CASSPTLRTSGSLGNEQFF.

V is TRBV28 and J is TRBJ1-2, with D possibly matching TRBD1 (5 bases). The CDR3 spans 10 residues. Trimming removed 4 bases from V and 13 bases from J, with 10 bases in between. Germline V gene lookup returns CDR1 MDHEN and CDR2 SYDVKM. CDR3 bases: TGTGCCAGCAGTTCAGGGTATAGCACCTTC. This codes for CASSSGYSTF.

The rearrangement joins TRBV9 to TRBJ1-6; 9 nucleotides line up with TRBD1. V gave up 3 bases and J gave up 10 bases; unmatched junction bases: 5. The CDR3 contains 14 residues. The germline V gene encodes CDR1 SGDLS and CDR2 YYNGEE. As DNA, the CDR3 is TGTGCCAGCAGCGAGGGACAGGGAGGATCACCCCTCCACTTT. This gives the protein CASSEGQGGSPLHF.

The chain couples TRBV29-1 to TRBJ1-2; 8 bases line up with TRBD1. This CDR3 is built from 11 residues. V lost 5 bases and J lost 6; bases outside the gene matches: 2. CDR1 and CDR2 from the germline V gene are SQVTM and ANQGSEA. This chain's CDR3 is CSVRTGNGYTF. The CDR3 coding sequence is TGCAGCGTTAGGACAGGGAATGGCTACACCTTC.